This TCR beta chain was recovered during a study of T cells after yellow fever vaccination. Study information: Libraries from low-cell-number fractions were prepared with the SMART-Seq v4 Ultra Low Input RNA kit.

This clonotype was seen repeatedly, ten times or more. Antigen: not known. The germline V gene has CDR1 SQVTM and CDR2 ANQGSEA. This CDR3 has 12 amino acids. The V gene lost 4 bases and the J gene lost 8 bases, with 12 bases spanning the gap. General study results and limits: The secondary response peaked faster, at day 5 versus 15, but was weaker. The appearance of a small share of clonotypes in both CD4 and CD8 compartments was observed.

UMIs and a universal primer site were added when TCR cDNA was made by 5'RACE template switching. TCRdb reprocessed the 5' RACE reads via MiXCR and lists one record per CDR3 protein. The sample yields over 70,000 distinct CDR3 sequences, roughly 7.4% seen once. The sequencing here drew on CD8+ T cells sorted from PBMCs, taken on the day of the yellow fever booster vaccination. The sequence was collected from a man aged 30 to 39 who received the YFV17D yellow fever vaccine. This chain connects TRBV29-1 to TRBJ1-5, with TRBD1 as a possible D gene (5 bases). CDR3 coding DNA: TGCAGCGTTGCGACAGAGTTGGAGCCCCAGCATTTT. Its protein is CSVATELEPQHF.